Listed below are T cell receptor beta chains from one sample, sequenced in a study of early T cells in non-severe SARS-CoV-2 infection. TCRdb re-derived calls from the 5' RACE reads in MiXCR, one entry per CDR3 protein. The table has roughly 26,000 distinct CDR3 sequences, just over 4% seen once. The sample comprised whole blood. The receptors come from an adult who was a healthcare worker with PCR-confirmed SARS-CoV-2 infection or an uninfected control (not recorded which). Both conserved end residues are part of each CDR3. The D gene is left open where the match is weak. Expanded clones are given a class, and other clones once, few, many or no size at all.

d_call	v_call	j_call	clone_size	cdr3_nt	cdr3_aa
NA	TRBV18	TRBJ2-5	many	TGTGCCAGCTCCCGACTGGGGGAGACCCAGTACTTC	CASSRLGETQYF
TRBD1	TRBV27	TRBJ2-4	many	TGTGCCAGCAGTCCCGGGACAGGGGGCCTTGGAATTCAAAACATTCAGTACTTC	CASSPGTGGLGIQNIQYF
NA	TRBV2	TRBJ2-2	many	TGTGCCACCACGGCTAGTTGGGTGTCCGGGGAGCTGTTTTTT	CATTASWVSGELFF
NA	TRBV5-1	TRBJ2-3	many	TGCGCCAGCAGCTTGGTGGGGGAGCGGCGTACAGATACGCAGTATTTT	CASSLVGERRTDTQYF
NA	TRBV11-2	TRBJ2-1	many	TGTGCCAGCAGAACCGCCGGCAGGAACAATGAGCAGTTCTTC	CASRTAGRNNEQFF
NA	TRBV6-5	TRBJ1-1	many	TGTGCCAGCAGACCCCCCAGGTCGACCACTGAAGCTTTCTTT	CASRPPRSTTEAFF
NA	TRBV3-1	TRBJ2-7	many	TGTGCCAGCAGCCAAGGGTACCACGAGCAGTACTTC	CASSQGYHEQYF
TRBD2	TRBV6-2/TRBV6-3	TRBJ2-2	many	TGTGCCAGCAGTTATGGGAATCCGGGAGGCACGAACACCGGGGAGCTGTTTTTT	CASSYGNPGGTNTGELFF
NA	TRBV5-4	TRBJ2-5	few	TGTGCCAGCAGCTTACAGGTTCTCCAAGAGACCCAGTACTTC	CASSLQVLQETQYF
NA	TRBV16	TRBJ1-4	many	TGTGCCAGCAGCCAATCCGGGGCTAATGAAAAACTGTTTTTT	CASSQSGANEKLFF
NA	TRBV7-9	TRBJ1-6	medium-sized	TGTGCCAGCAGCTTAGACGGGACTGATAATTCACCCCTCCACTTT	CASSLDGTDNSPLHF
TRBD2	TRBV3-1	TRBJ2-3	many	TGTGCCAGCAGCCCACTAGCGGTTGAGACAGATACGCAGTATTTT	CASSPLAVETDTQYF
NA	TRBV30	TRBJ2-7	many	TGTGCCTGGAGTTGGGGTAGGAACGAGCAGTACTTC	CAWSWGRNEQYF
NA	TRBV10-3	TRBJ1-4	many	TGTGCCATCAGTGAGAAGAACGGTGAAAAACTGTTTTTT	CAISEKNGEKLFF
NA	TRBV12-3/TRBV12-4	TRBJ1-4	many	TGTGCCAGCAGTACCGGGACGGGGTTTAATGAAAAACTGTTTTTT	CASSTGTGFNEKLFF
NA	TRBV24-1	TRBJ2-3	NA	TGTGTCACCAGTGATAACCTGGGGTCACGGAGGGGGACAGATACGCAGTATTTT	CVTSDNLGSRRGTDTQYF
TRBD1	TRBV11-2	TRBJ1-2	many	TGTGCCAGCAGCCCCAATGACAGGGATGCCTATGGCTACACCTTC	CASSPNDRDAYGYTF
TRBD2	TRBV29-1	TRBJ2-5	many	TGCAGCGTTCGATTGGCTAGCGGGGTACAAGAGACCCAGTACTTC	CSVRLASGVQETQYF
TRBD2	TRBV6-5	TRBJ2-1	many	TGTGCCAGCAGGCTGGGACTAGCAAACAATGAGCAGTTCTTC	CASRLGLANNEQFF
NA	TRBV10-1	TRBJ2-3	few	TGCGCCAGCAGTGAGTCCGTCTGGCGGACGCAGTATTTT	CASSESVWRTQYF
NA	TRBV7-2	TRBJ2-5	many	TGTGCCAGCAGCTTAGGCGGAGACGGGGAGACCCAGTACTTC	CASSLGGDGETQYF
NA	TRBV7-9	TRBJ2-5	NA	TGTGCCAGCAGCTCATTCCGTGAGGGGACCCAGTACTTC	CASSSFREGTQYF
TRBD2	TRBV19	TRBJ2-3	many	TGTGCCAGTAGTAAAAGCGGGAGTTTTGGTCGTCGCACAGATACGCAGTATTTT	CASSKSGSFGRRTDTQYF
TRBD1	TRBV20-1	TRBJ2-1	many	TGCAGTGCTCCCGGACAGGGGGCGCGAAATGAGCAGTTCTTC	CSAPGQGARNEQFF
TRBD2	TRBV29-1	TRBJ2-3	many	TGCAGCGTTGAAAAATGGAGCGGGAGGGGTATCGCAGATACGCAGTATTTT	CSVEKWSGRGIADTQYF
NA	TRBV4-1	TRBJ2-1	few	TGCGCCAGCAGCCAGTCGGGGGATGAGCAGTTCTTC	CASSQSGDEQFF
TRBD1	TRBV6-1	TRBJ2-1	many	TGTGCCAGCATTTGGGACAGGCTATACAATGAGCAGTTCTTC	CASIWDRLYNEQFF
TRBD1	TRBV2	TRBJ1-3	many	TGTGCCAGCAGTGTATACGGACAGGGCCTTGGAAACACCATATATTTT	CASSVYGQGLGNTIYF
NA	TRBV29-1	TRBJ2-2	NA	TGCAGCGTTGCTCGGCAGGCGACCGGGGAGCTGTTTTTT	CSVARQATGELFF
TRBD1	TRBV4-1	TRBJ1-4	NA	TGCGCCAGCAGCCCCTACGGGACAGCCAATGAAAAACTGTTTTTT	CASSPYGTANEKLFF
NA	TRBV7-9	TRBJ2-6	many	TGTGCCAGCAGCTTAAGGCGCTCCGGGGCCAACGTCCTGACTTTC	CASSLRRSGANVLTF